The 14 T cell receptor beta chains in this list originate from one sample, sequenced in a study of blood T cell repertoires in COVID-19. Here immunoSEQ multiplex PCR was the method, and the copy in TCRdb shows in-frame clones only, minus some. The sample has 230,000 or so clones, nearly 90% seen once. Sample: peripheral blood. All receptors derive from an older woman with COVID-19, enrolled during active disease.

This clone was counted between two and nine times. The rearrangement links TRBV7-9 to TRBJ1-6, with 8 bases matching TRBD1. The CDR3 consists of 15 residues. Per germline, CDR1 SEHNR and CDR2 FQNEAQ (reference sequence). V dropped 5 bases and J dropped 8; count of bases not matched to a gene: 8. The CDR3 bases are TGTGCCAGCAGCCGAGGACAGGGATGGGATTCACCCCTCCACTTT. This gives the protein CASSRGQGWDSPLHF.

The chain carries TRBV5-5 and TRBJ2-3; 9 bases are a match to TRBD2. This CDR3 has 16 residues. Germline CDR1 is SGHKS and CDR2 is YYEKEE (reference sequence). V dropped 2 bases and J dropped 3; count of bases not matched to a gene: 7. The DNA for the CDR3 is TGTGCCAGCAGCTTTTTGAGCGGGGGGACGACAGATACGCAGTATTTT. It translates to CASSFLSGGTTDTQYF.

This chain connects TRBV7-7 to TRBJ2-5, with a tentative D call TRBD2 (6 bases). Germline CDR1 and CDR2: SSHAT and FNYEAQ (reference sequence). The CDR3 runs to 17 residues. V dropped 1 base and J dropped 2 bases, with 17 bases sitting between them. The CDR3 loop is CASSLGVGRGGQETQYF. DNA for the CDR3: TGTGCCAGCAGCTTAGGAGTGGGGCGGGGCGGACAAGAGACCCAGTACTTC.

The CDR3 loop is CASSPSGDSYEQYF. The CDR3 region has the DNA TGTGCCAGTAGTCCTTCCGGGGACTCCTACGAGCAGTACTTC. The chain couples TRBV19 to TRBJ2-7, with D tentatively TRBD2 (5 bases). V was clipped by 5 bases and J by 0 bases, with 11 bases between them. The CDR3 length is 14 residues. Germline loops: CDR1 LNHDA, CDR2 SQIVND (reference sequence).

This clone appeared a single time. Other DNA sequences in this sample translate to the same CDR3. The chain recombines TRBV5-1 with TRBJ1-2; 7 nucleotides match TRBD1. Germline V gene lookup returns CDR1 SGHRS and CDR2 YFSETQ. This CDR3 region has 14 residues. J gave up 3 bases and V 0 bases, and 2 bases lay outside the gene matches. The CDR3 region is CASSLGTGDYGYTF. DNA of the CDR3: TGCGCCAGCAGCTTGGGGACAGGTGACTATGGCTACACCTTC.

A single count supports this clone. The DNA of the CDR3 is TGTGCCAGCAGCTCAGGACAGGTGGGAGAAAAACTGTTTTTT. This translates into CASSSGQVGEKLFF. The chain recombines TRBV7-2 with TRBJ1-4, with TRBD1 matching over 7 bases. CDR1 and CDR2 from the germline V gene are SGHTA and FQGNSA. V lost 4 bases to trimming and J lost 8 bases; unmatched junction nucleotides: 7. The CDR3 runs to 14 residues.

With respect to this clone: One end of the junction varies from germline; a read error may be responsible. The chain joins TRBV19 to TRBJ2-5; 7 bases are a match to TRBD2. The germline V gene has CDR1 LNHDA and CDR2 SQIVND (reference sequence). The CDR3 has 14 residues. This CDR3 reads CASSVELARETQYF. CDR3 DNA sequence: TGTGCCAGTAGTGTAGAACTAGCGCGAGAGACCCAGTACTTC.

This clone was counted a few times. The CDR3 sequence: CASSLQGVGNQPQHF. The CDR3 nucleotides read TGTGCCAGCAGCTTGCAGGGCGTTGGCAATCAGCCCCAGCATTTT. The rearrangement uses TRBV7-2 and TRBJ1-5, with D perhaps TRBD1 (5 bases). Germline V gene lookup returns CDR1 SGHTA and CDR2 FQGNSA. The CDR3 sequence is 15 residues long. The V and J ends lost 3 bases and 2 bases respectively, with 11 bases between them.

The rearrangement joins TRBV30 to TRBJ2-7; D possibly corresponds to TRBD1 (6 bases). The V end lost 2 bases, the J end lost 3 bases, and 11 bases lay between the germline ends. Germline V CDR1 and CDR2: GTSNPN, SVGIG (reference sequence). The length of the CDR3 is 13 residues. Written as DNA, the CDR3 is TGTGCCTGGAGTATAGGACAGTTCTACGAGCAGTACTTC. Translating it yields CAWSIGQFYEQYF.

The rearrangement links TRBV6-1 to TRBJ1-2; 10 bases are a match to TRBD1. Germline lookup yields CDR1 MNHNS and CDR2 SASEGT. V was clipped by 3 bases and J by 3 bases; unmatched bases: 4. This CDR3 is 15 amino acids long. The CDR3 nucleotides are TGTGCCAGCAGTGATGGACAGGGGGTGGACTATGGCTACACCTTC. Encoded protein: CASSDGQGVDYGYTF.

The J gene is TRBJ2-7, the V gene TRBV12-3 or TRBV12-4, with a tentative D call TRBD1 (5 bases). Trimming took 5 bases from V and 6 from J, leaving 8 bases between them. This CDR3 has 11 residues. The CDR3 coding sequence is TGTGCCAGCAGTACAGGCTTCGAGCAGTACTTC. Translation: CASSTGFEQYF.

This rearrangement joins TRBV7-2 to TRBJ2-7; 9 nucleotides line up with TRBD2. Germline values: CDR1 SGHTA, CDR2 FQGNSA. CDR3 length equals 16 residues. J lost 5 bases, V lost 4 bases, and 12 bases had no gene match. CDR3 residues: CASSSRRAGGPDEQYF. The CDR3 DNA sequence: TGTGCCAGCAGCTCCCGACGGGCGGGGGGGCCTGACGAGCAGTACTTC.

The chain recombines TRBV7-2 with TRBJ1-5; no clear D gene. The V end lost 6 bases, the J end lost 2 bases, and 11 bases lay between the germline ends. This CDR3 contains 14 residues. Germline V gene lookup returns CDR1 SGHTA and CDR2 FQGNSA. This CDR3 is CASRFGGGNQPQHF. CDR3 nucleotide sequence: TGTGCCAGCAGGTTCGGAGGAGGCAATCAGCCCCAGCATTTT.

This sequence joins TRBV6-6 and TRBJ2-1, with TRBD2 matching 12 bases. Looked up from germline, CDR1 is MNHNY and CDR2 is SVGAGI (reference sequence). This CDR3 has 17 amino acids. The junction had 8 bases not matched to a gene; V was cut back by 5 bases and J by 3 bases. The CDR3 sequence: CASSPRTSGAYYNEQFF. In nucleotides, the CDR3 is TGTGCCAGCAGTCCGCGGACTAGCGGGGCCTACTACAATGAGCAGTTCTTC.